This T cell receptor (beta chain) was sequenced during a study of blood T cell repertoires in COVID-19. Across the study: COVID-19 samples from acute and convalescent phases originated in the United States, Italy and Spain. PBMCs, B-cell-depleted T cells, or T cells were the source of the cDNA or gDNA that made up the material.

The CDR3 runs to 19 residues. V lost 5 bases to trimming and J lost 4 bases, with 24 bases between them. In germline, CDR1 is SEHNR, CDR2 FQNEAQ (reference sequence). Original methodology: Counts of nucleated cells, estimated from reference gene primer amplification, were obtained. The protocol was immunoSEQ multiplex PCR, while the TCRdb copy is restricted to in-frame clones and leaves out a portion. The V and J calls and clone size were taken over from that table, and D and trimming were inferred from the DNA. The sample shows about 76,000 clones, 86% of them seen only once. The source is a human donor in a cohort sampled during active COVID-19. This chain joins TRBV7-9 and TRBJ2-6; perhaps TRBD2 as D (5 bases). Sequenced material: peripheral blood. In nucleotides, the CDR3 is TGTGCCAGCAGCCCAGCTGTCGGGGTCGCCGGACCCGGGGCCAACGTCCTGACTTTC. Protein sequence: CASSPAVGVAGPGANVLTF.